Shown below are 19 T cell receptor beta chains from a single sample sequenced in a study of T-cell reconstitution after alpha-beta-depleted transplantation in children. TCRbeta library construction was performed incorporating unique molecular identifiers. TCRdb ran MiXCR on the PCR reads and lists one entry per CDR3 protein. Of about 980,000 distinct CDR3 sequences in the sample, about 29% were seen once. The sample was PBMCs, mostly from graft donor cells, taken 360 days after TCRalphabeta/CD19-depleted stem cell transplant. The receptor set was obtained from a boy younger than two who had a stem cell transplant for SCID, so the T cells may come from the graft donor.

This sequence joins TRBV6-1 and TRBJ1-1; 7 bases match TRBD1. V shed 8 bases and J 1 base; nucleotides not matched to a gene: 7. From germline, CDR1 is MNHNS and CDR2 SASEGT. The CDR3 is 14 residues long. The CDR3 sequence: CASHRGHGNTEAFF. CDR3 nucleotides: TGTGCCAGCCACAGGGGACATGGGAACACTGAAGCTTTCTTT.

The chain recombines TRBV4-2 with TRBJ2-7; 8 positions match TRBD1. V shed 3 bases and J 2 bases; nucleotides not matched to a gene: 6. The CDR3 length is 15 residues. The V gene's germline CDR1 is LGHNA and CDR2 YNFKEQ. The CDR3 here is CASSQRGQETYEQYF. Here the CDR3 DNA reads TGTGCCAGCAGCCAGAGGGGACAGGAGACCTACGAGCAGTACTTC.

This clonotype was found a few times. This chain links TRBV7-9 with TRBJ1-5; D is undetermined. V was clipped by 5 bases and J by 3 bases, with 11 bases between them. CDR3 length: 14 residues. Germline assignment: CDR1 SEHNR and CDR2 FQNEAQ (reference sequence). The CDR3 region is CASSQDGVNQPQHF. The CDR3 DNA reads as TGTGCCAGCAGCCAAGACGGCGTCAATCAGCCCCAGCATTTT.

In its sample, this clonotype was seen a few times. The CDR3 nucleotides are TGTGCCAGCAGCTCCAGACAGAGCAATGAGCAGTTCTTC. It specifies CASSSRQSNEQFF. The chain is built from TRBV5-5 and TRBJ2-1, with a tentative D call TRBD1 (5 bases). Trimming cost V 3 bases and J 6 bases, with 10 bases left between them. This CDR3 contains 13 residues. CDR1 is SGHKS, CDR2 YYEKEE, per germline (reference sequence).

The sample holds a few counts of this clonotype. The CDR3 coding sequence is TGTGCCAGCAAGAGGCAGGGTTCGGAAGAGACCCAGTACTTC. Translated: CASKRQGSEETQYF. This chain links TRBV6-1 with TRBJ2-5; D perhaps matches TRBD1 (5 bases). CDR1 MNHNS and CDR2 SASEGT come from the germline V gene. Trimming took 7 bases from V and 3 from J, leaving 15 bases between them. The CDR3 runs 14 residues.

There are a few counts of this clonotype. The chain recombines TRBV29-1 with TRBJ2-1, with D unclear. Germline V gene sequence: CDR1 SQVTM, CDR2 ANQGSEA. With 7 bases removed from V and 7 bases from J, the gap between germline ends came to 5 bases. The CDR3 is 9 residues long. The CDR3 DNA reads as TGCAGCGCAGGTAATGAGCAGTTCTTC. Translating gives CSAGNEQFF.

The V call is TRBV12-3 or TRBV12-4, the J call TRBJ2-3; maybe TRBD1 (6 bases). V was shortened by 3 bases and J by 6 bases, with 13 bases between the two germline ends. CDR3 length: 14 amino acids. The CDR3 nucleotides are TGTGCCAGCAGTTTGGGGGCCTTAGTGGATACGCAGTATTTT. Translating it yields CASSLGALVDTQYF.

The V call is TRBV6-1, the J call TRBJ1-2; D is uncertain. Germline V CDR1 and CDR2: MNHNS, SASEGT. Trimming took 0 bases from V and 2 from J, leaving 4 bases between them. The CDR3 runs 13 residues. The CDR3 protein is CASSEAANYGYTF. The CDR3 region has the DNA TGTGCCAGCAGTGAAGCGGCGAACTATGGCTACACCTTC.

V and J are TRBV2 and TRBJ1-5; D unresolved. The CDR3 totals 12 residues. V dropped 5 bases and J dropped 6 bases, with 8 bases sitting between them. Looked up from germline, CDR1 is SNHLY and CDR2 is FYNNEI. The CDR3: CASSFFVQPQHF. The CDR3 DNA follows: TGTGCCAGCAGTTTCTTCGTTCAGCCCCAGCATTTT.

This clonotype was observed a handful of times. This chain joins TRBV5-1 and TRBJ2-4; maybe TRBD2 (6 bases). This CDR3 has 16 amino acids. Germline CDR1 and CDR2: SGHRS and YFSETQ. V was cut by 0 bases and J by 6 bases, with 16 bases left in between. The CDR3 nucleotides are TGCGCCAGCAGCTTGGAAGTCGGGGGTAGGAGAAACATTCAGTACTTC. Translation gives CASSLEVGGRRNIQYF.

This clonotype was detected a few times. The rearrangement joins TRBV4-3 to TRBJ2-1; D not resolved. CDR1 and CDR2 (germline): LGHNA, YSLEER. V was cut by 0 bases and J by 5 bases, with 20 bases left in between. The CDR3 consists of 18 residues. CDR3 protein: CASSQDFVAAVVNNEQFF. The DNA for the CDR3 is TGCGCCAGCAGCCAAGATTTCGTCGCGGCGGTAGTCAACAATGAGCAGTTCTTC.

This clonotype was picked up a small number of times. The V and J genes are TRBV14 and TRBJ2-1; possibly TRBD1 or TRBD2 for D (5 bases each). The CDR3 sequence is 14 residues long. Germline V lookup: CDR1 SGHDN, CDR2 FVKESK. The ends were cut back, 2 bases at V and 5 bases at J, with 10 bases in the middle. The CDR3, as DNA: TGTGCCAGCAGCCAACCGGGACGCCACAATGAGCAGTTCTTC. It specifies CASSQPGRHNEQFF.

The chain combines TRBV28 with TRBJ2-1; 7 bases line up with TRBD2. The CDR3 length is 15 residues. With V trimmed by 3 bases and J by 4 bases, 6 bases remained unmatched. Germline CDR1 reads MDHEN; CDR2 reads SYDVKM. In DNA form, the CDR3 reads TGTGCCAGCAGTTTTGACCCCGGGGGGTACAATGAGCAGTTCTTC. Its protein product is CASSFDPGGYNEQFF.

The table lists this clonotype with a few counts. The chain links TRBV5-1 to TRBJ2-5; D is undetermined. Germline V gene sequence: CDR1 SGHRS, CDR2 YFSETQ. V dropped 0 bases and J dropped 2 bases, with 11 bases sitting between them. CDR3 length: 15 amino acids. The CDR3 bases are TGCGCCAGCAGCTTGGCCTCCAGGAAGCAAGAGACCCAGTACTTC. This codes for CASSLASRKQETQYF.

This clonotype was seen a handful of times. The chain recombines TRBV9 with TRBJ1-1; 9 bases are a match to TRBD1. This CDR3 contains 16 residues. J was trimmed by 1 base and V by 0 bases; bases with no gene match: 4. In germline, CDR1 is SGDLS, CDR2 YYNGEE. DNA of the CDR3: TGTGCCAGCAGCGTAGGGGTGGGACAGGGGAACACTGAAGCTTTCTTT. Translated, it gives CASSVGVGQGNTEAFF.

This clonotype was picked up a small number of times. The J gene is TRBJ2-3, the V gene TRBV21-1. TRBV21-1 is annotated as a pseudogene. There are 11 residues in the CDR3. CDR3 nucleotide sequence: TGTACTAGCGGTTCCACAGATACGCAGTATTTT. Translation gives CTSGSTDTQYF.

With regard to this clonotype: The germline gene is not matched at one end of the junction; a read error may be the cause. V gene TRBV24-1 combines with J gene TRBJ2-1; 8 nucleotides agree with TRBD2. This CDR3 has 17 residues. Germline-derived CDR1 and CDR2 are KGHDR and SFDVKD. CDR3 coding DNA: TGTGCCACCAGTGATGCGGGGGGCGGGAGCTCCTACTATGAGCAGTTCTTC. Its translation is CATSDAGGGSSYYEQFF.

This chain uses TRBV5-1 with TRBJ2-1; TRBD1 matches at 7 bases. V lost 3 bases to trimming and J lost 2 bases; unmatched junction nucleotides: 5. CDR1 is SGHRS and CDR2 is YFSETQ in the germline V gene. CDR3 length: 15 amino acids. CDR3 amino acids: CASSSRQGTYNEQFF. Here the CDR3 DNA reads TGCGCCAGCAGCTCCAGACAGGGCACCTACAATGAGCAGTTCTTC.

The chain couples TRBV20-1 to TRBJ2-3, with TRBD1 matching over 8 bases. In germline, CDR1 is DFQATT, CDR2 SNEGSKA (reference sequence). Trimming took 7 bases from V and 0 from J; bases not matched to a gene: 12. This CDR3 spans 16 amino acids. CDR3 in DNA: TGCAGTGTTTACCCCGGAACAGGGGGTAGCACAGATACGCAGTATTTT. Its protein is CSVYPGTGGSTDTQYF.